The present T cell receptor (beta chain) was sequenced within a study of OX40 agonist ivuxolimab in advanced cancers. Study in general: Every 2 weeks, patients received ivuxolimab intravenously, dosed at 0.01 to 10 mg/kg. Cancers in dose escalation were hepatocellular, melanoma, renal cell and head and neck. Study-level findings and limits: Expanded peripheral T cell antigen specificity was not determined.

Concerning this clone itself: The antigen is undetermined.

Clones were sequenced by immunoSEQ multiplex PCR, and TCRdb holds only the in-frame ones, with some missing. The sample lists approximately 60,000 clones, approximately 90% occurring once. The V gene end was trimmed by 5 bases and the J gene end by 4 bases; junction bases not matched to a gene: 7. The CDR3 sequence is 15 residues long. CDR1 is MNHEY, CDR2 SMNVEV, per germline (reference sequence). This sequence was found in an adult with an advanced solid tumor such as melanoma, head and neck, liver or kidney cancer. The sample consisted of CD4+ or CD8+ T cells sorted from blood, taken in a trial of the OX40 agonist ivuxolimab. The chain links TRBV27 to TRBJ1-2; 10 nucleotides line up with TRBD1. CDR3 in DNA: TGTGCCAGCAGTCCCTGGACAGGGGGTCGCTATGGCTACACCTTC. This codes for CASSPWTGGRYGYTF.